These T cell receptor beta chains were read from a single sample in a study of blood T cell repertoires in COVID-19. Using immunoSEQ multiplex PCR, the repertoire was profiled, and TCRdb retains in-frame clones only, with some absent. The table records approximately 160,000 clones, 65% to 85% of them present only once. The sample was peripheral blood. The receptor source for this set is an elderly woman with acute or convalescent COVID-19. The CDR3 runs from the conserved cysteine through the conserved F or W. The D gene is left open where the match is weak. Size values are once, few and many counts, or a class for expanded clones, and some rows have none.

abundance	d_gene	v_gene	j_gene	CDR3nt	CDR3aa
NA	TRBD2	TRBV19	TRBJ2-1	TGTGCCAGTAGTCCCACTAGCGGAAGGTCCTACAATGAGCAGTTCTTC	CASSPTSGRSYNEQFF
NA	TRBD1	TRBV2	TRBJ2-2	TGTGCCAGCGGAAGTCGGACAGGTTCCACCGGGGAGCTGTTTTTT	CASGSRTGSTGELFF
NA	NA	TRBV2	TRBJ2-7	TGTGCCCTAGGGGGGGACAGGTCCTACGAGCAGTACTTC	CALGGDRSYEQYF
NA	NA	TRBV6-1	TRBJ2-1	TGTGCCAGCAGTGAAGCGCTAGGAGGGCTCAATGAGCAGTTCTTC	CASSEALGGLNEQFF
NA	NA	TRBV21-1	TRBJ2-1	TGTGCCAGCAGCAAAGAGTACTGGAGGGTAGGGGACTCCTACAATGAGCAGTTCTTC	CASSKEYWRVGDSYNEQFF
once	NA	TRBV11-1	TRBJ1-2	TGTGCCAGCAGCTCCCCGACGGGCTATGGCTACACCTTC	CASSSPTGYGYTF
NA	NA	TRBV2	TRBJ2-2	TGTGCCAGCGGGGGCGGGACAGCGAACACCGGGGAGCTGTTTTTT	CASGGGTANTGELFF
NA	NA	TRBV13	TRBJ1-5	TGTGCCAGCAGCTTAGGCCTTAGAGGACAGCCCCAGCATTTT	CASSLGLRGQPQHF
NA	NA	TRBV27	TRBJ1-4	TGTGCCAGCAGCACCACCCCTCGGACAACTGGTAATGAAAAACTGTTTTTT	CASSTTPRTTGNEKLFF
NA	NA	TRBV5-5	TRBJ2-3	TGTGCCAGCAGCTTGTTACCCCCGACAGGGCAGTATTTT	CASSLLPPTGQYF
NA	TRBD2	TRBV5-1	TRBJ2-5	TGCGCCAGCAGCTTGGGGGGACTATTGCAAGAGACCCAGTACTTC	CASSLGGLLQETQYF
NA	TRBD2	TRBV29-1	TRBJ2-5	TGCAGCGTTGACCCACTAGCGGGAGGGTTCGGAGAGACCCAGTACTTC	CSVDPLAGGFGETQYF
NA	TRBD1	TRBV27	TRBJ2-1	TGTGCCAGCAGTTCCCGGACAGGGGCCTACAATGAGCAGTTCTTC	CASSSRTGAYNEQFF
NA	NA	TRBV18	TRBJ2-3	TGTGCCAGCTCACCCCCTTCACAGGGTGGGGTAGATACGCAGTATTTT	CASSPPSQGGVDTQYF
NA	TRBD1	TRBV6-6	TRBJ1-4	TGTGCCAGCAGTTATTTGGGGACAGGGGTGGCTGAAAAACTGTTTTTT	CASSYLGTGVAEKLFF
NA	NA	TRBV4-3	TRBJ1-1	TGCGCCAGCAGCCAAGAACTACAGGCAATGAACACTGAAGCTTTCTTT	CASSQELQAMNTEAFF
few	NA	TRBV5-6	TRBJ1-3	TGTGCCAGCAGCTTGGATGGGCAGAGAACTGATCTCTCTGGAAACACCATATATTTT	CASSLDGQRTDLSGNTIYF
NA	TRBD1	TRBV5-1	TRBJ1-3	TGCGCCAGCAGCCAGTCGACAGGGGAAGGTGGAAACACCATATATTTT	CASSQSTGEGGNTIYF
NA	TRBD2	TRBV18	TRBJ2-2	TGTGCCAGCTCACCTAGTCAAACCGGGACTAGTAGCACCGGGGAGCTGTTTTTT	CASSPSQTGTSSTGELFF
NA	NA	TRBV5-1	TRBJ2-5	TGCGCCAGCAGCTTGAGTGACGGCGGAGAGACCCAGTACTTC	CASSLSDGGETQYF
few	TRBD1	TRBV2	TRBJ1-2	TGTGCCAGCAGTATGACAGGGACGACGACAAACTATGGCTACACCTTC	CASSMTGTTTNYGYTF
once	TRBD1	TRBV7-9	TRBJ1-3	TGTGCCAGCAGCGATCCCGACAGGGCAGGAAACACCATATATTTT	CASSDPDRAGNTIYF
NA	NA	TRBV14	TRBJ2-5	TGTGCCAGCAGCCAATATGCGACAGACCAAGAGACCCAGTACTTC	CASSQYATDQETQYF